The rows below give T cell receptor beta chains drawn from one sample of a study of T cell responses to AZD1222 COVID-19 vaccine. Using immunoSEQ multiplex PCR, the repertoire was profiled, and TCRdb retains in-frame clones only, with some absent. The repertoire holds roughly 15,000 clones, about three quarters seen once, with approximately 15% in the top ten. The sample in question was peripheral blood, obtained 28 days after the second AZD1222 dose. All receptors derive from an adult who received the AZD1222 COVID-19 vaccine. CDR3s include the opening cysteine and the closing phenylalanine or tryptophan. A D gene is named only where the DNA matches it firmly. The size entry is marked missing in some rows and otherwise reads once, few, many or a size class.

abundance,v_gene,j_gene,d_gene,CDR3nt,CDR3aa
NA,TRBV4-3,TRBJ1-1,NA,TGCGCCAGCAGCCAAGACGGCGGGAAAGGGGCTGAAGCTTTCTTT,CASSQDGGKGAEAFF
NA,TRBV3-1/TRBV3-2,TRBJ2-3,NA,TGTGCCAGCAGCCACGGCGAAGGCACAGATACGCAGTATTTT,CASSHGEGTDTQYF
NA,TRBV29-1,TRBJ1-2,NA,TGCAGCGTTGCGTCAGCAGGTGGCTCTGGCTACACCTTC,CSVASAGGSGYTF
NA,TRBV7-9,TRBJ1-4,NA,TGTGCCAGCAGCTTAATTGCAGGGATGGGTCGAGAAAAACTGTTTTTT,CASSLIAGMGREKLFF
NA,TRBV5-1,TRBJ1-2,NA,TGCGCCAGCAGCTTGACAGGGAAGGATGGCTACACCTTC,CASSLTGKDGYTF
NA,TRBV12-3/TRBV12-4,TRBJ1-3,TRBD1,TGTGCCAGCAAAACCAACGGACAGGCAAAACTTTTT,CASKTNGQAKLF
NA,TRBV5-1,TRBJ2-2,NA,TGCGCCAGCAGCGTCGACACCGAAGGGGAGCTGTTTTTT,CASSVDTEGELFF
NA,TRBV4-3,TRBJ1-2,NA,TGCGCCAGCAGCCAAGATCCCGCAGGAAACTATGGCTACACCTTC,CASSQDPAGNYGYTF
NA,TRBV9,TRBJ1-2,NA,TGTGCCAGCAGCGTTGCGGACGGAGCTAACTATGGCTACACCTTC,CASSVADGANYGYTF
few,TRBV6-4,TRBJ2-7,TRBD2,TGTGCCAGCGGGAATTTAGCGGGGGGGCGGAATGAGCAGTACTTC,CASGNLAGGRNEQYF
NA,TRBV2,TRBJ2-7,NA,TGTGCCAGCATGGACAGATACGAGCAGTACTTC,CASMDRYEQYF
NA,TRBV4-3,TRBJ2-7,TRBD1,TGCGCCAGCAGCCAATCCCAACTCACAGGGGGCGGCGTCGCCGAGCAGTACTTC,CASSQSQLTGGGVAEQYF
NA,TRBV5-6,TRBJ2-1,TRBD1,TGTGCCAGCAGGGGTGACAGGGGTTATGAGCAGTTCTTC,CASRGDRGYEQFF
NA,TRBV7-8,TRBJ2-7,TRBD1,TGTGCCAGCAGCCTTAAATACAGGGGAGACTACGAGCAGTACTTC,CASSLKYRGDYEQYF
NA,TRBV6-5,TRBJ2-2,TRBD2,TGTGCCAGCAGTTACTCGGGGGGGGGAAAGCTGTTTTTT,CASSYSGGGKLFF
NA,TRBV7-9,TRBJ2-2,NA,TGTGCCAGCAGCGTGGACAGTCCGAACACCGGGGAGCTGTTTTTT,CASSVDSPNTGELFF